This T cell receptor (beta chain) was captured in a study of graft-versus-host responses after intestinal transplantation. Study overall: Each recipient received a multivisceral, liver-intestinal, or isolated intestinal graft. Anti-thymocyte globulin was used for induction in all recipients, who then took tacrolimus and steroids for about three years. Study-level points and caveats: Ileal or blood samples showed some GvH clones first, and such clones were also found in recipient marrow. Researchers found peak circulating GvH clone levels linked to early post-transplant HvG declines.

As to this clone: As yet, its antigen is unknown.

Only in-frame clones appear in the TCRdb table, and some are missing; sequencing was by immunoSEQ multiplex PCR. In the table there are under 100,000 clones, approximately 82% of which are singletons. Germline V CDR1 and CDR2: SGHDT, YYEEEE. The germline V and J ends were trimmed by 4 bases and 7 bases, with 15 bases remaining between them. CDR3 size: 13 residues. The sample consisted of unstimulated CD4+ T cells sorted from spleen or lymph node cells, taken before intestinal transplant. The sequence was obtained from a human donor who received an intestinal transplant. V is TRBV5-6 and J is TRBJ2-7; perhaps TRBD1 as D (5 bases). The CDR3 region has the DNA TGTGCCAGCAGCCCGGTCGCAGGGCGGGAGCAGTACTTC. It yields the protein CASSPVAGREQYF.